This T cell receptor beta chain was recovered during a study of identical twins. Findings and limits, study-wide: Memory repertoires showed no such pattern, whereas abundant cord blood beta clonotypes carried fewer insertions.

There are a few counts of this clonotype. No antigen is known for it. Carrying unique molecular identifiers, the cDNA also gained a universal primer site through template switching. TCRdb ran MiXCR on the 5' RACE reads and lists one entry per CDR3 protein. This table holds 450,000 to 600,000 distinct CDR3 sequences, more than 20% found once. V lost 5 bases, J lost 4 bases, and 14 bases stayed unmatched. This CDR3 spans 17 amino acids. From germline, CDR1 is MDHEN and CDR2 SYDVKM. This same sample was also taken into another study, of yellow fever vaccine responses in identical twins. According to that study: Convergence reportedly seemed to mark part of the twins' vaccine T cell response, with personalization marking the rest.

The source material was CD4+ T cells sorted from blood. The sequence was collected from a woman younger than 30 in good health. The genes are TRBV28 and TRBJ2-1; 7 bases fit TRBD1. Here the CDR3 reads CASSPQAGTEKYNEQFF. In DNA, the CDR3 is TGTGCCAGCAGTCCGCAGGCCGGGACAGAGAAATACAATGAGCAGTTCTTC.